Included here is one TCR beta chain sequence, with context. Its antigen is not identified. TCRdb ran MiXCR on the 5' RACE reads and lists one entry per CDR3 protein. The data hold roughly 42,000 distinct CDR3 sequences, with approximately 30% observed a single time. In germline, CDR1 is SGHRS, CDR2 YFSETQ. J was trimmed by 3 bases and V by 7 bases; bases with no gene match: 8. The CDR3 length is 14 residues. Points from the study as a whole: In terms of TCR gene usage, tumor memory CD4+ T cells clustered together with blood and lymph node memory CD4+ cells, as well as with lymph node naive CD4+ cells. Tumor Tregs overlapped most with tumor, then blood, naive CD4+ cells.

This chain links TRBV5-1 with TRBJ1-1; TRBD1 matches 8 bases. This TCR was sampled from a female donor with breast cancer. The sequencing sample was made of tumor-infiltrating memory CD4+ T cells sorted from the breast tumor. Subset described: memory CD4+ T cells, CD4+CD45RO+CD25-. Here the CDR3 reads CASQTTGGDTEAFF. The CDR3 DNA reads TGCGCCAGCCAAACCACAGGGGGTGACACTGAAGCTTTCTTT.